This TCR beta chain emerged from a study of T cell responses to AZD1222 COVID-19 vaccine. The V end was cut by 3 bases, the J end by 3 bases, with 6 bases between. The V gene's germline CDR1 is SGHNT and CDR2 YYREEE (reference sequence). The CDR3 covers 13 residues. Pooled in the analysis were second doses at about 4 or about 12 weeks. With regard to this clone: Its antigen remains unknown.

Study-level findings and limits: Repertoire collection took place solely once the T cell response had peaked.

The method was immunoSEQ multiplex PCR; TCRdb's version includes in-frame clones alone and lacks a portion of them. Of 55,000 to 80,000 clones listed, 70% to 90% are singletons. Material: peripheral blood, obtained 28 days after the second AZD1222 dose. The source is an adult who received the AZD1222 COVID-19 vaccine. V and J are TRBV5-4 and TRBJ2-2, with D uncertain. The CDR3 nucleotides are TGTGCCAGCAGCTCCCCCTACACCGGGGAGCTGTTTTTT. This encodes CASSSPYTGELFF.